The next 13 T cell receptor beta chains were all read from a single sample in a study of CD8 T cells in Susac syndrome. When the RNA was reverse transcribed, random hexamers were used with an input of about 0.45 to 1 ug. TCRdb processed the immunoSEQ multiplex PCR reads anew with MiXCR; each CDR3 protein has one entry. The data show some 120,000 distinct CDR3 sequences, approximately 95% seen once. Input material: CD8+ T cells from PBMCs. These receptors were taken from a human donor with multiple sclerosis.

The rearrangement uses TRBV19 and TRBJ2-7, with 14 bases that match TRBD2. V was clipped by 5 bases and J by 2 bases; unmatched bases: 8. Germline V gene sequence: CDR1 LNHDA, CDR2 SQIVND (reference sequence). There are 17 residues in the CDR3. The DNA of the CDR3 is TGTGCCAGTAGTGTGCCGGGACTAGCGGGGGAAGCCTACGAGCAGTACTTC. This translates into CASSVPGLAGEAYEQYF.

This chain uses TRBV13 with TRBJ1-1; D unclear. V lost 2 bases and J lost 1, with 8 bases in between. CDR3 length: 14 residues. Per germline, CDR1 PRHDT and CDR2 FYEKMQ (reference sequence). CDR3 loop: CASSLRPKNTEAFF. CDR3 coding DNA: TGTGCCAGCAGCTTACGCCCGAAGAACACTGAAGCTTTCTTT.

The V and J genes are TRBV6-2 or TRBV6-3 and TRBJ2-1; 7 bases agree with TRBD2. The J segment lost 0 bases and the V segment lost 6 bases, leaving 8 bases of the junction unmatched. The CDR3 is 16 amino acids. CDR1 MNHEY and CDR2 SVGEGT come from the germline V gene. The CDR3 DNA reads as TGTGCCAGCAGCCCGACTAGCTCTAGCTCCTACAATGAGCAGTTCTTC. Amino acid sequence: CASSPTSSSSYNEQFF.

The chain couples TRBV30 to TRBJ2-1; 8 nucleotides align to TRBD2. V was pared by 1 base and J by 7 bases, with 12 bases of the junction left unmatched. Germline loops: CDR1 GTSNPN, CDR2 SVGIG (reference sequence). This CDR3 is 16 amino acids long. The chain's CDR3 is CAWSGDSGTCGNEQFF. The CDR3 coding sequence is TGTGCCTGGAGTGGGGATAGCGGGACGTGCGGTAATGAGCAGTTCTTC. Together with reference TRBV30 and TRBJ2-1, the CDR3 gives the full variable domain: SQTIHQWPATLVQPVGSPLSLECTVEGTSNPNLYWYRQAAGRGLQLLFYSVGIGQISSEVPQNLSASRPQDRQFILSSKKLLLSDSGFYLCAWSGDSGTCGNEQFFGPGTRLTVL.

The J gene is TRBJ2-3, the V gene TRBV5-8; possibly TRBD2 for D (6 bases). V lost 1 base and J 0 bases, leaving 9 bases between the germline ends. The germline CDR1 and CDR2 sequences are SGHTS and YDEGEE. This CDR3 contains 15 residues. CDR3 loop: CASSLRGESTDTQYF. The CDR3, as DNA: TGTGCCAGCAGCTTGCGCGGGGAGAGCACAGATACGCAGTATTTT.

CDR3 bases: TGTGCCAGCAGCCAAGGTGTAGGGTCTACCTACGAGCAGTACGTC. Residues: CASSQGVGSTYEQYV. The V gene is TRBV4-2, the J gene TRBJ2-7; D gene unclear. Trimming took 1 base from V and 2 from J, leaving 12 bases between them. CDR3 length: 15 residues. Germline CDR1 and CDR2: LGHNA and YNFKEQ.

CDR3 in DNA: TGTGCCATTTCGGACAGAGCGAACACCGGGGAGCTGTTTTTT. It yields the protein CAISDRANTGELFF. The chain recombines TRBV24-1 with TRBJ2-2; D is possibly TRBD1 (6 bases). The CDR3 covers 14 residues. The germline CDR1 and CDR2 sequences are KGHDR and SFDVKD. V lost 11 bases and J lost 0, with 12 bases in between.

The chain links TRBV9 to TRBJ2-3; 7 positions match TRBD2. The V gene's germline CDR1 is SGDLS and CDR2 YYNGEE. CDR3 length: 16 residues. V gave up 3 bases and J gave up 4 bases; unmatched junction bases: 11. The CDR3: CASSASNAGAADTQYF. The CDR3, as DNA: TGTGCCAGCAGCGCATCGAATGCGGGAGCGGCAGATACGCAGTATTTT.

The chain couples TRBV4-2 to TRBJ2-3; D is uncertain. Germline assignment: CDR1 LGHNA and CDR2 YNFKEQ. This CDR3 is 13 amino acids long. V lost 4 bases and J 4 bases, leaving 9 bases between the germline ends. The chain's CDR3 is CASSPGGPDTQYF. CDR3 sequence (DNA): TGTGCCAGCAGCCCCGGTGGGCCAGATACGCAGTATTTT.

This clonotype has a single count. The CDR3 protein is CASSPGAGGYEQYV. As DNA, the CDR3 is TGTGCCAGCAGCCCCGGCGCGGGTGGCTACGAGCAGTACGTC. The chain carries TRBV14 and TRBJ2-7; possibly TRBD2 for D (5 bases). V lost 4 bases and J lost 3, with 13 bases in between. This CDR3 is 14 amino acids long. Germline assignment: CDR1 SGHDN and CDR2 FVKESK.

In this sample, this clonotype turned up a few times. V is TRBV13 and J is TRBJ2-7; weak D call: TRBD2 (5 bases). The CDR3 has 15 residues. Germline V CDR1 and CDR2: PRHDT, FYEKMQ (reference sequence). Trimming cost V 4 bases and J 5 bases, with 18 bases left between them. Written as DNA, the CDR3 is TGTGCCAGCAGCTCCCGTCAAGACGGGAAGGACGAGCAGTACGTC. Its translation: CASSSRQDGKDEQYV.

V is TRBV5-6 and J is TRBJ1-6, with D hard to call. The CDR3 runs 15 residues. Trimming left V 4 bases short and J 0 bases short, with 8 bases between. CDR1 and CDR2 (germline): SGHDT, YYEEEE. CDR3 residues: CASSSPGSYNSPLHF. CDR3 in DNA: TGTGCCAGCAGCAGCCCTGGCTCCTATAATTCACCCCTCCACTTT.

CDR3 bases: TGTGCCAGCAGTGAAGATAGAGTTCATACTAATGAAAAACTGTTTTTT. Translated, it gives CASSEDRVHTNEKLFF. The gene calls are TRBV6-1 and TRBJ1-4; no firm D call. Germline CDR1 MNHNS, CDR2 SASEGT. CDR3 length equals 16 residues. Trimming pared 1 base from V and 2 bases from J, leaving 11 bases between.